This TCR beta chain is from a study of blood T cell repertoires in COVID-19. Original data processing: Amplifying reference gene primers gave estimates of nucleated cell counts. Clones were sequenced by immunoSEQ multiplex PCR, and TCRdb holds only the in-frame ones, with some missing. V and J calls plus clone size are reproduced from that table; the DNA served to infer D and trimming. The sample has some 220,000 clones, nearly 85% seen once; the top ten hold 5.5%. Germline values: CDR1 MNHEY, CDR2 SVGAGI. Trimming took off 2 bases at V and 2 bases at J, with 6 bases between the two ends. This CDR3 is 13 amino acids long.

The TCR sequence derives from a human donor in a cohort sampled during active COVID-19. The chain couples TRBV6-5 to TRBJ1-2; unclear D gene. The material sequenced was peripheral blood. The DNA for the CDR3 is TGTGCCAGCAGTTACCAACAAAACTATGGCTACACCTTC. As protein: CASSYQQNYGYTF.